Each of the 18 T cell receptor beta chains below was sequenced from the same sample in a study of graft-versus-host responses after intestinal transplantation. These TCRs are of unknown antigen specificity. TCRdb's copy holds only in-frame clones and misses some; the assay was immunoSEQ multiplex PCR. Altogether under 95,000 clones are present, approximately 88% being singletons, with the ten largest covering around 2.6%. This specimen consisted of unstimulated CD8+ T cells sorted from spleen or lymph node cells, obtained before intestinal transplant. These receptors all come from a human donor who received an intestinal transplant.

The J gene is TRBJ1-4, the V gene TRBV28; 9 bases map to TRBD1. This CDR3 region has 20 residues. V lost 2 bases to trimming and J lost 7 bases; unmatched junction nucleotides: 20. The germline V gene has CDR1 MDHEN and CDR2 SYDVKM. CDR3 amino acids: CASSLPEPGQGVEFTEKLFF. The CDR3 DNA reads TGTGCCAGCAGTTTACCCGAACCGGGACAGGGCGTAGAGTTTACTGAAAAACTGTTTTTT.

The chain combines TRBV28 with TRBJ2-7; TRBD1 is a possible D gene (6 bases). The germline gives CDR1 MDHEN, CDR2 SYDVKM. The CDR3 runs 13 residues. V was trimmed by 4 bases and J by 7 bases, leaving 14 bases between them. The CDR3 DNA sequence: TGTGCCAGCAGTTGGAAACAGGGCCTGGAGCAGTACTTC. This gives the protein CASSWKQGLEQYF.

The genes are TRBV11-2 and TRBJ2-7; TRBD1 aligns across 8 bases. The CDR3 runs to 14 residues. V dropped 3 bases and J dropped 2; count of bases not matched to a gene: 3. CDR1 and CDR2 (germline): SGHAT, FQNNGV. The CDR3 DNA reads TGTGCCAGCAGCTTCGGACAGGGACCCTACGAGCAGTACTTC. As protein: CASSFGQGPYEQYF. The variable domain in full, with the rest retrieved from reference TRBV11-2 and TRBJ2-7, is EAGVAQSPRYKIIEKRQSVAFWCNPISGHATLYWYQQILGQGPKLLIQFQNNGVVDDSQLPKDRFSAERLKGVDSTLKIQPAKLEDSAVYLCASSFGQGPYEQYFGPGTRLTVT.

Of note for this clone: Other DNA sequences in the sample encode the same CDR3. The chain is built from TRBV27 and TRBJ2-7; the D gene is possibly TRBD1 (6 bases). V was trimmed by 5 bases and J by 4 bases, leaving 15 bases between them. Germline CDR1 MNHEY, CDR2 SMNVEV (reference sequence). This CDR3 has 14 amino acids. The CDR3 coding sequence is TGTGCCAGCAGTCTCACAGGGACGGCATACGAGCAGTACTTC. Residues: CASSLTGTAYEQYF.

J is TRBJ1-5 and V is TRBV7-9; perhaps TRBD1 as D (5 bases). V lost 5 bases and J lost 7, with 18 bases in between. From germline, CDR1 is SEHNR and CDR2 FQNEAQ (reference sequence). CDR3 length: 15 residues. Here the CDR3 DNA reads TGTGCCAGCAGCCCCGTTGTCGGGGGAGACCAGCCCCAGCATTTT. It yields the protein CASSPVVGGDQPQHF. The full variable domain, its missing parts supplied by reference TRBV7-9 and TRBJ1-5, is DTGVSQNPRHKITKRGQNVTFRCDPISEHNRLYWYRQTLGQGPEFLTYFQNEAQLEKSRLLSDRFSAERPKGSFSTLEIQRTEQGDSAMYLCASSPVVGGDQPQHFGDGTRLSIL.

This chain joins TRBV11-2 and TRBJ2-2; TRBD2 aligns across 7 bases. From germline, CDR1 is SGHAT and CDR2 FQNNGV. V gave up 5 bases and J gave up 3 bases; unmatched junction bases: 3. This CDR3 has 14 residues. CDR3 protein: CASSRGLYTGELFF. CDR3 DNA sequence: TGTGCCAGCAGCCGGGGACTATACACCGGGGAGCTGTTTTTT.

V gene TRBV7-2 combines with J gene TRBJ2-7, with a tentative D call TRBD1 (5 bases). CDR3 length: 15 residues. Germline values: CDR1 SGHTA, CDR2 FQGNSA. V dropped 0 bases and J dropped 4 bases, with 13 bases sitting between them. CDR3 sequence (DNA): TGTGCCAGCAGCTTAGCGCCAGGGAAGCAGTACGAGCAGTACTTC. Protein sequence: CASSLAPGKQYEQYF.

This clone showed up just once. The chain combines TRBV7-9 with TRBJ2-3; D is perhaps TRBD2 (5 bases). CDR1 SEHNR and CDR2 FQNEAQ come from the germline V gene (reference sequence). V shed 5 bases and J shed 10 bases, with 13 bases lying between them. This CDR3 is 12 amino acids long. This CDR3 reads CASSRAQEAQYF. As DNA, the CDR3 is TGTGCCAGCAGCCGCGCGCAGGAGGCGCAGTATTTT.

V and J are TRBV10-3 and TRBJ1-5; TRBD1 aligns across 8 bases. V lost 0 bases, J lost 11 bases, and 15 bases stayed unmatched. Per the germline V gene, CDR1 is ENHRY and CDR2 is SYGVKD. This CDR3 has 17 residues. DNA of the CDR3: TGTGCCATCAGTGAGTCCCCTCAGGGGGCTAGTACCCAGTCCCAGCATTTT. Protein product: CAISESPQGASTQSQHF.

This chain links TRBV7-9 with TRBJ1-4; 9 positions agree with TRBD1. V lost 7 bases to trimming and J lost 2 bases; unmatched junction nucleotides: 11. CDR1 is SEHNR, CDR2 FQNEAQ, per germline (reference sequence). CDR3 length: 17 amino acids. The CDR3 protein is CASIPGTGLNTNEKLFF. CDR3 DNA: TGTGCCAGCATCCCCGGGACAGGGCTTAATACTAATGAAAAACTGTTTTTT.

V gene TRBV6-8 combines with J gene TRBJ2-7; 16 nucleotides align to TRBD2. V shed 2 bases, J shed 7 bases, and the junction held 11 bases outside the gene matches. CDR3 length equals 18 residues. Germline CDR1 reads MNHGY; CDR2 reads SAAAGT. The CDR3 spells CASSYHPPGTSGRGEQYF. In DNA form, the CDR3 reads TGTGCCAGCAGTTACCACCCCCCCGGGACTAGCGGGAGGGGGGAGCAGTACTTC.

Turning to this clone: Other DNA sequences of this sample code for an identical CDR3. The gene calls are TRBV9 and TRBJ2-1; no firm D call. Per the germline V gene, CDR1 is SGDLS and CDR2 is YYNGEE. The length of the CDR3 is 13 residues. V was trimmed by 2 bases and J by 4 bases, leaving 7 bases between them. The CDR3 reads CASSVGSYNEQFF. The CDR3 DNA sequence: TGTGCCAGCAGCGTTGGCTCGTACAATGAGCAGTTCTTC.

The chain recombines TRBV9 with TRBJ1-5; D is perhaps TRBD1 (5 bases). V was clipped by 4 bases and J by 0 bases, with 8 bases between them. CDR1 SGDLS and CDR2 YYNGEE come from the germline V gene. The CDR3 totals 14 residues. For the CDR3, the DNA is TGTGCCAGCAGCCCCGACAGTAGCAATCAGCCCCAGCATTTT. It yields the protein CASSPDSSNQPQHF.

The gene calls are TRBV5-8 and TRBJ2-1, with 12 bases fitting TRBD2. There are 16 residues in the CDR3. V shed 2 bases and J 6 bases; nucleotides not matched to a gene: 6. Germline CDR1 SGHTS, CDR2 YDEGEE. The CDR3 region has the DNA TGTGCCAGCAGCTTAGGTACTAGCGGGAGGCCCAATGAGCAGTTCTTC. It specifies CASSLGTSGRPNEQFF.

The V and J genes are TRBV11-2 and TRBJ2-7, with TRBD2 identical over 7 bases. The CDR3 spans 16 residues. V was clipped by 2 bases and J by 0 bases; unmatched bases: 7. Germline CDR1 reads SGHAT; CDR2 reads FQNNGV. The CDR3 DNA reads as TGTGCCAGCAGCTTAAGGCGCGGGGGACCCTCCTACGAGCAGTACTTC. Protein sequence: CASSLRRGGPSYEQYF.

The chain carries TRBV5-6 and TRBJ2-5, with 9 bases aligning to TRBD2. The CDR3 totals 15 residues. Trimming took 0 bases from V and 1 from J; bases not matched to a gene: 1. Germline V gene sequence: CDR1 SGHDT, CDR2 YYEEEE. CDR3 nucleotide sequence: TGTGCCAGCAGCTTGGGGCGGGGGGGCCAAGAGACCCAGTACTTC. Protein: CASSLGRGGQETQYF. The full variable domain, in which reference TRBV5-6 and TRBJ2-5 provide the parts outside the CDR3, is DAGVTQSPTHLIKTRGQQVTLRCSPKSGHDTVSWYQQALGQGPQFIFQYYEEEERQRGNFPDRFSGHQFPNYSSELNVNALLLGDSALYLCASSLGRGGQETQYFGPGTRLLVL.

CDR3 DNA sequence: TGTGCCAGCAGCCCCGGGGGGCTGTACGAGCAGTACTTC. Translation: CASSPGGLYEQYF. The rearrangement links TRBV5-6 to TRBJ2-7; D perhaps matches TRBD2 (7 bases). Germline V gene sequence: CDR1 SGHDT, CDR2 YYEEEE. Trimming pared 4 bases from V and 4 bases from J, leaving 12 bases between. The CDR3 has 13 residues. The full variable domain, rest sourced from reference TRBV5-6 and TRBJ2-7, is DAGVTQSPTHLIKTRGQQVTLRCSPKSGHDTVSWYQQALGQGPQFIFQYYEEEERQRGNFPDRFSGHQFPNYSSELNVNALLLGDSALYLCASSPGGLYEQYFGPGTRLTVT.

The gene calls are TRBV19 and TRBJ2-1, with no clear D. The CDR3 loop spans 13 amino acids. The germline V gene has CDR1 LNHDA and CDR2 SQIVND (reference sequence). V was clipped by 4 bases and J by 0 bases, with 4 bases between them. The CDR3 reads CASSTSSYNEQFF. CDR3 sequence (DNA): TGTGCCAGTAGTACGAGCTCCTACAATGAGCAGTTCTTC. The complete variable domain, with remaining parts taken from reference TRBV19 and TRBJ2-1, reads DGGITQSPKYLFRKEGQNVTLSCEQNLNHDAMYWYRQDPGQGLRLIYYSQIVNDFQKGDIAEGYSVSREKKESFPLTVTSAQKNPTAFYLCASSTSSYNEQFFGPGTRLTVL.